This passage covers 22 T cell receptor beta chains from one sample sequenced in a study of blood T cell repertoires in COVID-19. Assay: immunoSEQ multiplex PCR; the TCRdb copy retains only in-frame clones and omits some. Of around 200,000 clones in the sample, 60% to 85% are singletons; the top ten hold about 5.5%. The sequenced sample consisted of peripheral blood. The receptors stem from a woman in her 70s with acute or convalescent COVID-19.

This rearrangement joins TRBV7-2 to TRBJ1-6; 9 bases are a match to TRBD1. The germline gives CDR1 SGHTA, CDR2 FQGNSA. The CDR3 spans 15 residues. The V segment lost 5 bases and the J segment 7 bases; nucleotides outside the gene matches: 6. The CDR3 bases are TGTGCCAGCAGCCCAAGACAGGGGGAAAATTCACCCCTCCACTTT. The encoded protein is CASSPRQGENSPLHF.

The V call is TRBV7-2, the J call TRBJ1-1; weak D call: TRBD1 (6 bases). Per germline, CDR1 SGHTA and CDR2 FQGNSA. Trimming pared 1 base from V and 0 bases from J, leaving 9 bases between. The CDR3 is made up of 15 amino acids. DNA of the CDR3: TGTGCCAGCAGCTTAGGGGGGCAGATGAACACTGAAGCTTTCTTT. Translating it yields CASSLGGQMNTEAFF.

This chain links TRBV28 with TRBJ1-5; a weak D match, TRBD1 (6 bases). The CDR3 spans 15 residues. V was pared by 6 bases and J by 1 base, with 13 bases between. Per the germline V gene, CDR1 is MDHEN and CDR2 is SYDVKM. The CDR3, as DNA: TGTGCCAGCAGGACTCTCGACAGGAGCAATCAGCCCCAGCATTTT. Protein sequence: CASRTLDRSNQPQHF.

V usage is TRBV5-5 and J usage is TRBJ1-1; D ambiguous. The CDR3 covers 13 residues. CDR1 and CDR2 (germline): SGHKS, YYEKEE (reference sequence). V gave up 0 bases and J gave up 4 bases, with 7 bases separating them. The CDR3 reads CASSLDWATEAFF. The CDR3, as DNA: TGTGCCAGCAGCTTGGATTGGGCCACTGAAGCTTTCTTT.

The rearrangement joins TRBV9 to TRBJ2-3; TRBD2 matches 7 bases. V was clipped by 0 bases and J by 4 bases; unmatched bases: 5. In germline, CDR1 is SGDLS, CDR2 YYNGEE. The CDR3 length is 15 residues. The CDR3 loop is CASSVGAGVADTQYF. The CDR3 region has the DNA TGTGCCAGCAGCGTAGGTGCGGGAGTGGCAGATACGCAGTATTTT.

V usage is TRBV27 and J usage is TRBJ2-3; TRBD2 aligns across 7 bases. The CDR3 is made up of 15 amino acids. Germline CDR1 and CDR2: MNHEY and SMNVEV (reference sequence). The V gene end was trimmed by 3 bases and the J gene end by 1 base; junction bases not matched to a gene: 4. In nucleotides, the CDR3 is TGTGCCAGCAGTTTTAGGCTAGCGGGCACAGATACGCAGTATTTT. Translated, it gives CASSFRLAGTDTQYF.

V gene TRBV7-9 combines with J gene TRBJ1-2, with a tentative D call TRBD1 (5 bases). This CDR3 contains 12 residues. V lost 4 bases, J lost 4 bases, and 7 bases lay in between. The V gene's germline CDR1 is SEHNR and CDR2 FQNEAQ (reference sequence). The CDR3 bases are TGTGCCAGCAGCTGGGGACTCTATGGCTACACCTTC. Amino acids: CASSWGLYGYTF. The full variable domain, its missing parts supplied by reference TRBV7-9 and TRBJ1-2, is DTGVSQNPRHKITKRGQNVTFRCDPISEHNRLYWYRQTLGQGPEFLTYFQNEAQLEKSRLLSDRFSAERPKGSFSTLEIQRTEQGDSAMYLCASSWGLYGYTFGSGTRLTVV.

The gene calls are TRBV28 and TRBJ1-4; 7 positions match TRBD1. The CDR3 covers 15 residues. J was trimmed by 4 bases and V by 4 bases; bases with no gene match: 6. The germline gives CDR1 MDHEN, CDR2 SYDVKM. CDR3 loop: CASSSTGAGNEKLFF. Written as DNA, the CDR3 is TGTGCCAGCAGTTCCACAGGGGCGGGTAATGAAAAACTGTTTTTT.

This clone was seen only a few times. The CDR3 DNA is TGTGCCACCAGTGATACCGACAGGGAGGAGCAGTTCTTC. It encodes CATSDTDREEQFF. The chain joins TRBV24-1 to TRBJ2-1, with 7 bases lining up with TRBD1. The germline CDR1 and CDR2 sequences are KGHDR and SFDVKD. The ends lost 3 bases at V and 10 bases at J; junction bases unmatched: 5. The CDR3 contains 13 residues.

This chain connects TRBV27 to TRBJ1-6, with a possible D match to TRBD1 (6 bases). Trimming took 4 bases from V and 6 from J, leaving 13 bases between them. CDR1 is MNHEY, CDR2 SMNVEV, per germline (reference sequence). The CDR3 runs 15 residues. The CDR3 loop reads CASSSSRQANSPLHF. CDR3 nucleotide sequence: TGTGCCAGCAGTTCCTCCAGACAGGCTAATTCACCCCTCCACTTT.

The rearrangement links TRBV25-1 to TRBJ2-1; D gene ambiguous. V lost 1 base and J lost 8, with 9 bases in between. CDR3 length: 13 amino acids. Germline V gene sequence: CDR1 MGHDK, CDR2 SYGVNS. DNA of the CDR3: TGTGCCAGCAGTGAATTTGTGGGCGATGAGCAGTTCTTC. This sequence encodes CASSEFVGDEQFF.

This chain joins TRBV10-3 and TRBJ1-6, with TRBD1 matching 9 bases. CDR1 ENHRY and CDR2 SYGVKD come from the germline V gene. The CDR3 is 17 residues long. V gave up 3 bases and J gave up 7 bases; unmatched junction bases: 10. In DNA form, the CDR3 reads TGTGCCATCAGTGATTCGGGACAGGGTGGCTTAAATTCACCCCTCCACTTT. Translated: CAISDSGQGGLNSPLHF.

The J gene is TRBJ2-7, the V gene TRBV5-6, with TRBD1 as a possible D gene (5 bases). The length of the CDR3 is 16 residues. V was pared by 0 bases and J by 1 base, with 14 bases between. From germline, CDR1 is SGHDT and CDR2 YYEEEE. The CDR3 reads CASSLVSRAGSYEQYF. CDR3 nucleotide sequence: TGTGCCAGCAGCTTGGTGTCCAGGGCAGGGTCCTACGAGCAGTACTTC.

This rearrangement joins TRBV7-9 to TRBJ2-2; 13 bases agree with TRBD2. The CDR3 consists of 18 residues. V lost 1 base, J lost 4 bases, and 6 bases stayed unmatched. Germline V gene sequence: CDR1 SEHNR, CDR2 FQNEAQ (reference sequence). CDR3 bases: TGTGCCAGCAGCTTAGGAGAAGGACTAGCGGGAGTCACCGGGGAGCTGTTTTTT. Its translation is CASSLGEGLAGVTGELFF. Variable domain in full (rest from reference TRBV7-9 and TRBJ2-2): DTGVSQNPRHKITKRGQNVTFRCDPISEHNRLYWYRQTLGQGPEFLTYFQNEAQLEKSRLLSDRFSAERPKGSFSTLEIQRTEQGDSAMYLCASSLGEGLAGVTGELFFGEGSRLTVL.

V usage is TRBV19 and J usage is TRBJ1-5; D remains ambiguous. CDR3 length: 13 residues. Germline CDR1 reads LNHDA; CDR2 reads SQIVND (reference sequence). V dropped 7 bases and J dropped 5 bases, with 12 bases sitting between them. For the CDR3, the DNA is TGTGCCAGTACCTCGAGTATATATCAGCCCCAGCATTTT. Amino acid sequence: CASTSSIYQPQHF.

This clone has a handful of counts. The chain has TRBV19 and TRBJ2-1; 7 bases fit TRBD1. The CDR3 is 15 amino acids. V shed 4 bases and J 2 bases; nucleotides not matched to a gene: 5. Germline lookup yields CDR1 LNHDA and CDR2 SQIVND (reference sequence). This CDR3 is CASSRRQGTYNEQFF. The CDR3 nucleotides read TGTGCCAGTAGTAGACGACAGGGAACCTACAATGAGCAGTTCTTC.

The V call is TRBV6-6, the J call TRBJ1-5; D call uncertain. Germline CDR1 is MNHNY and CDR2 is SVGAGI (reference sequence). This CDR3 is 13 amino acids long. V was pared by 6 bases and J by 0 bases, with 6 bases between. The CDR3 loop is CASRPDSNQPQHF. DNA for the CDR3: TGTGCCAGCAGACCAGATAGCAATCAGCCCCAGCATTTT.

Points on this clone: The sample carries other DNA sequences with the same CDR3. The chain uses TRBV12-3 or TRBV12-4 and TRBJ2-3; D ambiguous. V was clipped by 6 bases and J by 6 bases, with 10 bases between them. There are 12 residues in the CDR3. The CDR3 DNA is TGTGCCAGCAGCTTGGGCTCGGATACGCAGTATTTT. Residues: CASSLGSDTQYF.

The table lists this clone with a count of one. Here the CDR3 reads CASSPRDSYTDTQYF. The CDR3 DNA follows: TGTGCCAGCAGCCCCAGGGACAGCTACACAGATACGCAGTATTTT. The V and J genes are TRBV6-6 and TRBJ2-3; 7 positions match TRBD1. Per the germline V gene, CDR1 is MNHNY and CDR2 is SVGAGI (reference sequence). Germline trimming cut 6 bases from V and 2 bases from J; bases unmatched to any gene: 8. The CDR3 is 15 amino acids.

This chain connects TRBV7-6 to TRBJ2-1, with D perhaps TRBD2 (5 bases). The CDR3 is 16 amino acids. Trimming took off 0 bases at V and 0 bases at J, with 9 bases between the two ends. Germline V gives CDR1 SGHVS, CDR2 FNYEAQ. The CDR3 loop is CASSLAALASYNEQFF. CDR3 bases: TGTGCCAGCAGCTTAGCGGCGCTAGCCTCCTACAATGAGCAGTTCTTC.

Here the CDR3 reads CATSDLTGGDEQFF. DNA of the CDR3: TGTGCCACCAGTGACTTGACAGGGGGCGATGAGCAGTTCTTC. This chain links TRBV24-1 with TRBJ2-1; 10 bases line up with TRBD1. Trimming at V came to 4 bases and at J to 8 bases, leaving 4 bases not matched to a gene. The CDR3 extends over 14 amino acids. The germline gives CDR1 KGHDR, CDR2 SFDVKD.

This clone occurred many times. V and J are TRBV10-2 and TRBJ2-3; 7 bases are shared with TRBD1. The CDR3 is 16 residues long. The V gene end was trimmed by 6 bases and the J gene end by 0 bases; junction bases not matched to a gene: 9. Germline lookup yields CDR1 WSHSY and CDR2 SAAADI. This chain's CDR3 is CASRAAGGPSTDTQYF. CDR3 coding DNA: TGCGCCAGCAGGGCGGCAGGGGGACCTAGCACAGATACGCAGTATTTT.